Below are 23 T cell receptor beta chains sequenced from a single sample in a study of PD-1 blockade in classical Hodgkin lymphoma. Clones were read by immunoSEQ multiplex PCR, and TCRdb kept only the in-frame ones, dropping some. This table has tens of thousands of clones, around 80% appearing once. The time point was: cycle 4 day 1 (C4D1), after 5 to 7 weeks of nivolumab. All the patients suffered relapse after autologous stem cell transplantation, and brentuximab vedotin exposure differed. Sequencing used peripheral blood mononuclear cells (PBMCs), obtained before the fourth cycle of nivolumab. All receptors derive from a human donor with classical Hodgkin lymphoma.

Only a few counts were recorded for this clone. This chain links TRBV5-8 with TRBJ1-3; possibly TRBD1 for D (5 bases). The CDR3 spans 16 residues. V lost 3 bases, J lost 0 bases, and 13 bases lay in between. Germline values: CDR1 SGHTS, CDR2 YDEGEE. CDR3 amino acids: CASSSDRALSGNTIYF. Here the CDR3 DNA reads TGTGCCAGCAGCTCCGACAGAGCTCTCTCTGGAAACACCATATATTTT.

The V call is TRBV27, the J call TRBJ1-5; D is possibly TRBD1 (5 bases). Germline V lookup: CDR1 MNHEY, CDR2 SMNVEV (reference sequence). The CDR3 sequence is 15 residues long. Trimming left V 6 bases short and J 3 bases short, with 15 bases between. The CDR3 region is CASRRGTSPNQPQHF. The CDR3, as DNA: TGTGCCAGCAGGAGGGGTACATCTCCCAATCAGCCCCAGCATTTT.

The chain links TRBV5-6 to TRBJ2-3, with TRBD2 identical over 15 bases. V shed 3 bases and J 6 bases; nucleotides not matched to a gene: 5. Germline V CDR1 and CDR2: SGHDT, YYEEEE. The CDR3 has 16 amino acids. The DNA for the CDR3 is TGTGCCAGCAGCTCCGGACTAGCGGGGGGGCCGGATACGCAGTATTTT. Protein sequence: CASSSGLAGGPDTQYF.

The table lists this clone with a few counts. The CDR3 coding sequence is TGTGCCAGCAGTTACTCCGGTCGGGACAGACATCAGCCCCAGCATTTT. This encodes CASSYSGRDRHQPQHF. The chain is built from TRBV6-6 and TRBJ1-5; 7 bases align to TRBD1. The CDR3 length is 16 residues. Trimming took 0 bases from V and 5 from J; bases not matched to a gene: 7. The germline V gene has CDR1 MNHNY and CDR2 SVGAGI (reference sequence).

The chain uses TRBV28 and TRBJ1-6; 7 bases line up with TRBD1. Trimming removed 8 bases from V and 0 bases from J; junction bases left unmatched: 13. This CDR3 contains 18 residues. Germline V gives CDR1 MDHEN, CDR2 SYDVKM. CDR3 DNA sequence: TGTGCCAGCGGGACCCCGGGACAGCTAAGCTCCTATAATTCACCCCTCCACTTT. Translating gives CASGTPGQLSSYNSPLHF.

V is TRBV10-3 and J is TRBJ2-5, with TRBD1 as a possible D gene (6 bases). CDR3 length: 13 residues. With 11 bases removed from V and 5 bases from J, the gap between germline ends came to 18 bases. Germline CDR1 ENHRY, CDR2 SYGVKD. The DNA for the CDR3 is TGTGCCGCCAAAGTAAGGGGGTTTGAGACCCAGTACTTC. It yields the protein CAAKVRGFETQYF.

The chain carries TRBV5-1 and TRBJ1-1; D might be TRBD1 (5 bases). CDR1 is SGHRS, CDR2 YFSETQ, per germline. The CDR3 covers 17 residues. V was trimmed by 0 bases and J by 4 bases, leaving 19 bases between them. In DNA, the CDR3 is TGCGCCAGCAGCTTGGTAGGTAGGGACCTTGGTGTCACTGAAGCTTTCTTT. Translating it yields CASSLVGRDLGVTEAFF. The full variable domain, in which reference TRBV5-1 and TRBJ1-1 provide the parts outside the CDR3, is KAGVTQTPRYLIKTRGQQVTLSCSPISGHRSVSWYQQTPGQGLQFLFEYFSETQRNKGNFPGRFSGRQFSNSRSEMNVSTLELGDSALYLCASSLVGRDLGVTEAFFGQGTRLTVV.

The J gene is TRBJ2-6, the V gene TRBV6-5; unclear D gene. The V and J ends lost 2 bases and 2 bases respectively, with 10 bases between them. This CDR3 has 16 residues. Germline values: CDR1 MNHEY, CDR2 SVGAGI. CDR3 sequence reads: CASSYGVSAGANVLTF. In DNA form, the CDR3 reads TGTGCCAGCAGTTACGGGGTTTCTGCTGGGGCCAACGTCCTGACTTTC.

The V gene is TRBV28, the J gene TRBJ2-3; 7 nucleotides agree with TRBD2. CDR3 size: 17 residues. The V gene's germline CDR1 is MDHEN and CDR2 SYDVKM. V gave up 3 bases and J gave up 3 bases; unmatched junction bases: 12. The CDR3: CASSLIFGRGGTDTQYF. The CDR3 bases are TGTGCCAGCAGTTTGATCTTTGGCCGCGGGGGTACAGATACGCAGTATTTT.

The table lists this clone with a few counts. The chain recombines TRBV7-2 with TRBJ2-3, with no clear D. The length of the CDR3 is 11 residues. CDR1 and CDR2 from the germline V gene are SGHTA and FQGNSA. With 3 bases removed from V and 4 bases from J, the gap between germline ends came to 2 bases. The CDR3 loop reads CASSFADTQYF. The CDR3 DNA follows: TGTGCCAGCAGCTTCGCAGATACGCAGTATTTT.

The V call is TRBV14, the J call TRBJ2-5; TRBD2 is a possible D gene (6 bases). Germline CDR1 and CDR2: SGHDN and FVKESK. V was cut by 1 base and J by 3 bases, with 6 bases left in between. The CDR3 runs 13 residues. The CDR3 region is CASSQGTKETQYF. CDR3 bases: TGTGCCAGCAGCCAAGGGACTAAAGAGACCCAGTACTTC. Full variable domain (rest looked up from reference TRBV14 and TRBJ2-5): EAGVTQFPSHSVIEKGQTVTLRCDPISGHDNLYWYRRVMGKEIKFLLHFVKESKQDESGMPNNRFLAERTGGTYSTLKVQPAELEDSGVYFCASSQGTKETQYFGPGTRLLVL.

The table lists this clone with a count of one. The rearrangement uses TRBV5-1 and TRBJ2-1; 8 bases agree with TRBD1. Germline V gene sequence: CDR1 SGHRS, CDR2 YFSETQ. This CDR3 comprises 14 residues. V trimming: 4 bases; J trimming: 7 bases; junction bases outside the gene matches: 7. The CDR3 is CASSIGQGGNEQFF. The DNA for the CDR3 is TGCGCCAGCAGCATTGGACAGGGTGGGAATGAGCAGTTCTTC.

J is TRBJ1-2 and V is TRBV7-9, with unresolved D. Trimming stripped 5 bases from V and 2 bases from J, with 6 bases between. The germline CDR1 and CDR2 sequences are SEHNR and FQNEAQ (reference sequence). This CDR3 is built from 12 residues. The CDR3 nucleotides read TGTGCCAGCAGCGCAACAAACTATGGCTACACCTTC. As protein: CASSATNYGYTF.

V is TRBV5-1 and J is TRBJ1-3; D is uncertain. This CDR3 has 22 amino acids. Trimming removed 0 bases from V and 0 bases from J, with 28 bases in between. The germline V gene encodes CDR1 SGHRS and CDR2 YFSETQ. The DNA of the CDR3 is TGCGCCAGCAGCTTGGCATGGATTTTTAGGGCAGTTAAAGTGATCTCTGGAAACACCATATATTTT. Its translation is CASSLAWIFRAVKVISGNTIYF.

CDR3 residues: CASSWGGDGQYF. The CDR3 nucleotides read TGTGCCAGCAGTTGGGGGGGGGACGGGCAGTACTTC. The chain couples TRBV6-5 to TRBJ2-7; TRBD2 agrees at 7 bases. V lost 4 bases to trimming and J lost 9 bases; unmatched junction nucleotides: 6. CDR3 length equals 12 residues. Germline CDR1 and CDR2: MNHEY and SVGAGI.

The chain combines TRBV7-2 with TRBJ2-5; no clear D. The germline V gene has CDR1 SGHTA and CDR2 FQGNSA. V shed 1 base and J shed 6 bases, with 6 bases lying between them. The CDR3 covers 12 residues. CDR3 loop: CASSLDWQTQYF. In nucleotides, the CDR3 is TGTGCCAGCAGCTTAGATTGGCAGACCCAGTACTTC.

This chain links TRBV7-9 with TRBJ2-7, with D maybe TRBD1 (6 bases). V lost 1 base and J lost 0, with 13 bases in between. The CDR3 is 16 amino acids. Germline lookup yields CDR1 SEHNR and CDR2 FQNEAQ (reference sequence). The CDR3, as DNA: TGTGCCAGCAGCTTAGTGCAGGGGCCGACCTCCTACGAGCAGTACTTC. It translates to CASSLVQGPTSYEQYF.

This clone was picked up one time. The chain carries TRBV10-3 and TRBJ1-5; TRBD1 matches 9 bases. Trimming removed 2 bases from V and 6 bases from J; junction bases left unmatched: 5. This CDR3 contains 15 residues. Germline V gives CDR1 ENHRY, CDR2 SYGVKD. The CDR3 reads CAISETGGQGQPQHF. The CDR3 DNA is TGTGCCATCAGTGAGACAGGGGGACAGGGTCAGCCCCAGCATTTT.

The genes are TRBV9 and TRBJ2-3, with D tentatively TRBD2 (5 bases). The CDR3 is 14 amino acids. V was clipped by 0 bases and J by 4 bases, with 9 bases between them. The germline V gene encodes CDR1 SGDLS and CDR2 YYNGEE. The CDR3 nucleotides are TGTGCCAGCAGCGTAGGAGACTACTCAGATACGCAGTATTTT. Protein: CASSVGDYSDTQYF.

This chain connects TRBV10-3 to TRBJ2-3, with a tentative D call TRBD2 (6 bases). CDR3 length equals 15 residues. The germline V gene has CDR1 ENHRY and CDR2 SYGVKD. Trimming stripped 10 bases from V and 2 bases from J, with 19 bases between. CDR3 nucleotides: TGTGCCACCCACCCGGGACTCCCTTTCACAGATACGCAGTATTTT. Translated: CATHPGLPFTDTQYF.

This CDR3 reads CASSHDTSSTDTQYF. Here the CDR3 DNA reads TGTGCCAGCAGCCATGACACCTCTAGCACAGATACGCAGTATTTT. The chain links TRBV4-2 to TRBJ2-3; D is unclear. The germline CDR1 and CDR2 sequences are LGHNA and YNFKEQ. The CDR3 loop spans 15 amino acids. Deletions cut 3 bases from V and 0 bases from J, with 10 bases between.

V and J are TRBV2 and TRBJ1-2; D might be TRBD1 (6 bases). V was cut by 4 bases and J by 3 bases, with 18 bases left in between. The CDR3 runs 16 residues. The V gene's germline CDR1 is SNHLY and CDR2 FYNNEI. In DNA, the CDR3 is TGTGCCAGCAGTGGCGTGGGGGGGCTTAATTACTATGGCTACACCTTC. As protein: CASSGVGGLNYYGYTF.

This chain joins TRBV5-1 and TRBJ1-3; 8 nucleotides match TRBD1. Germline loops: CDR1 SGHRS, CDR2 YFSETQ. This CDR3 has 17 amino acids. J was trimmed by 0 bases and V by 0 bases; bases with no gene match: 5. The CDR3 sequence: CASSLDYRGYSGNTIYF. The DNA of the CDR3 is TGCGCCAGCAGCTTGGATTACAGGGGGTACTCTGGAAACACCATATATTTT.